This entry is about one TCR beta chain. This CDR3 is 15 amino acids long. CDR1 SNHLY and CDR2 FYNNEI come from the germline V gene. V was cut by 6 bases and J by 5 bases, with 19 bases left in between. This sample is part of a study of cytotoxic CD8 clonotypes in ibrutinib-treated CLL. Some clones are missing from TCRdb's copy, which holds only in-frame ones; the method was immunoSEQ multiplex PCR. The sample gives around 130,000 clones, approximately 81% of which show up once; roughly 3.3% is in the top ten. The V call is TRBV2, the J call TRBJ1-1; D unresolved. The clonotype was recovered from a human donor with chronic lymphocytic leukemia. The sequencing here drew on PBMCs, taken after 24 months of ibrutinib treatment. In DNA form, the CDR3 reads TGTGCCAGCAGGCTCCTCCCAACGAGAGAAACTGAAGCTTTCTTT. The encoded protein is CASRLLPTRETEAFF.